The 14 T cell receptor beta chains presented below share a single source sample, sequenced in a study of blood T cells in healthy people across ages. The authors ran a second PCR of about 7 to 11 cycles using a sample-barcoded 5' primer and a J-beta primer mix. TCRdb reanalysed the 5' RACE reads using MiXCR and keeps one entry per CDR3 protein. The sample gives approximately 800,000 distinct CDR3 sequences, about 42% of which show up once; about a sixth is in the top ten. Sequencing was done on a sample of blood. Receptors were obtained from a man aged 80 or over in good health.

The chain recombines TRBV10-3 with TRBJ2-1; D may be TRBD1 or TRBD2 (5 bases each). CDR1 is ENHRY, CDR2 SYGVKD, per germline. This CDR3 has 12 residues. Trimming stripped 5 bases from V and 10 bases from J, with 12 bases between. This CDR3 is CAISPGAREQFF. CDR3 DNA sequence: TGTGCCATCAGTCCCGGGGCACGCGAGCAGTTCTTC.

Only a few counts were recorded for this clonotype. This could be a read error, since a much larger clone is one nucleotide away. The V call is TRBV29-1, the J call TRBJ2-1; D possibly matches TRBD1 or TRBD2 (7 bases each). The DNA end is a closer match to TRBJ2-7, so the J assignment may be wrong. This CDR3 region has 16 residues. Per the germline V gene, CDR1 is SQVTM and CDR2 is ANQGSEA. CDR3 protein: CSTDRVREEPYNEQYF. The CDR3 DNA sequence: TGCAGCACCGACAGGGTCCGGGAGGAACCCTACAATGAGCAGTACTTC.

This chain joins TRBV7-2 and TRBJ2-7; the match to TRBD2 covers 12 bases. Germline CDR1 and CDR2: SGHTA and FQGNSA. After removal of 8 bases from V and 10 bases from J, the junction contained 15 bases not matched to a gene. The CDR3 has 15 residues. CDR3 amino acids: CASAPRLAGVETQYV. CDR3 nucleotides: TGTGCCAGCGCCCCCCGACTAGCGGGAGTTGAGACCCAGTACGTC.

Turning to this clonotype: With a much larger clone just one base away, this may be a read error. This chain uses TRBV12-3 or TRBV12-4 with TRBJ2-5; D gene ambiguous. The length of the CDR3 is 15 residues. V lost 5 bases, J lost 11 bases, and 24 bases lay in between. The CDR3: CASSPDAISYNEQYF. In DNA form, the CDR3 reads TGTGCCAGCAGTCCGGACGCAATCTCCTACAATGAGCAGTACTTC.

As concerns this clonotype: A read error may be the cause here, since a much bigger clone is one base away. J is TRBJ2-5 and V is TRBV12-3 or TRBV12-4, with 8 bases fitting TRBD2. The length of the CDR3 is 13 residues. V trimming: 6 bases; J trimming: 11 bases; junction bases outside the gene matches: 11. The CDR3 region is CASSPGGPWEQYF. The CDR3 DNA reads TGTGCCAGCAGCCCGGGGGGGCCTTGGGAGCAGTACTTC.

This sequence joins TRBV20-1 and TRBJ2-1, with TRBD2 identical over 10 bases. Germline V gene data show CDR1 as DFQATT and CDR2 as SNEGSKA (reference sequence). The CDR3 runs 15 residues. The ends lost 0 bases at V and 8 bases at J; junction bases unmatched: 7. DNA of the CDR3: TGCAGTGCTAGAGATGGCACTAGCGGGACTCATGAGCAGTTCTTC. Encoded protein: CSARDGTSGTHEQFF.

This clonotype was detected only a few times. The chain uses TRBV6-2 or TRBV6-3 and TRBJ1-5; D is perhaps TRBD1 (6 bases). The CDR3 spans 15 residues. V was clipped by 7 bases and J by 2 bases, with 15 bases between them. Germline-derived CDR1 and CDR2 are MNHEY and SVGEGT. Written as DNA, the CDR3 is TGTGCCAGCACGTTCACAGGGCTCGGCAATCAGCCCCAGCATTTT. This codes for CASTFTGLGNQPQHF.

This clonotype was picked up a small number of times. The chain couples TRBV12-3 or TRBV12-4 to TRBJ1-1; D is ambiguous. Trimming removed 1 base from V and 4 bases from J, with 10 bases in between. The CDR3 totals 14 residues. The CDR3 here is CASSLGLRPTEAFF. The CDR3 DNA follows: TGTGCCAGCAGTTTAGGCCTACGGCCCACTGAAGCTTTCTTT.

In its sample, this clonotype was seen many times. This chain joins TRBV6-5 and TRBJ2-7; TRBD1 or TRBD2 may be the D gene (5 bases each). Germline V gives CDR1 MNHEY, CDR2 SVGAGI. The CDR3 sequence is 18 residues long. V was trimmed by 0 bases and J by 3 bases, leaving 21 bases between them. The CDR3 DNA is TGTGCCAGCAGTTACTCGAAGTCGGGACGGATCCACTACTACGAGCAGTACTTC. As protein: CASSYSKSGRIHYYEQYF.

Ten or more counts support this clonotype. The chain employs TRBV29-1 and TRBJ1-1, with a possible D match to TRBD1 (6 bases). Per the germline V gene, CDR1 is SQVTM and CDR2 is ANQGSEA. The CDR3 totals 11 residues. V lost 2 bases, J lost 11 bases, and 12 bases lay in between. As DNA, the CDR3 is TGCAGCGTTGAATCGGGGGGGCGGGCTTTCTTT. Its protein is CSVESGGRAFF. The full variable domain, in which reference TRBV29-1 and TRBJ1-1 provide the parts outside the CDR3, is SAVISQKPSRDICQRGTSLTIQCQVDSQVTMMFWYRQQPGQSLTLIATANQGSEATYESGFVIDKFPISRPNLTFSTLTVSNMSPEDSSIYLCSVESGGRAFFGQGTRLTVV.

The rearrangement uses TRBV4-1 and TRBJ2-7; 10 positions agree with TRBD2. The CDR3 extends over 17 amino acids. From germline, CDR1 is MGHRA and CDR2 YSYEKL. V trimming: 1 base; J trimming: 3 bases; junction bases outside the gene matches: 9. CDR3 residues: CASSQAYPSGGVYEQYF. The CDR3, as DNA: TGCGCCAGCAGCCAAGCCTACCCTAGCGGGGGAGTCTACGAGCAGTACTTC.

The J gene is TRBJ1-6, the V gene TRBV3-1; maybe TRBD1 (5 bases). The germline V gene has CDR1 LGHDT and CDR2 YNNKEL (reference sequence). Trimming pared 0 bases from V and 13 bases from J, leaving 16 bases between. This CDR3 comprises 15 residues. The CDR3 spells CASSQDVSGGAPLHF. The CDR3 DNA sequence: TGTGCCAGCAGCCAAGACGTATCCGGCGGGGCCCCCCTCCACTTT.

Many counts were recorded for this clonotype. The CDR3 protein is CASSLVLAGGPEEQYF. The CDR3 DNA follows: TGCGCCAGCAGCTTGGTATTAGCGGGAGGGCCGGAAGAGCAGTACTTC. This chain connects TRBV5-1 to TRBJ2-7; 11 bases agree with TRBD2. The CDR3 is 16 residues long. Trimming cost V 0 bases and J 7 bases; bases outside gene matches: 9. Germline V lookup: CDR1 SGHRS, CDR2 YFSETQ.

The chain joins TRBV2 to TRBJ2-3; 7 bases agree with TRBD1. The V gene end was trimmed by 7 bases and the J gene end by 2 bases; junction bases not matched to a gene: 6. The CDR3 has 14 residues. The germline V gene encodes CDR1 SNHLY and CDR2 FYNNEI. The CDR3 loop reads CASMGTDATDTQYF. In DNA form, the CDR3 reads TGTGCCAGCATGGGGACAGATGCCACAGATACGCAGTATTTT. Filled out from reference TRBV2 and TRBJ2-3, the complete variable domain reads EPEVTQTPSHQVTQMGQEVILRCVPISNHLYFYWYRQILGQKVEFLVSFYNNEISEKSEIFDDQFSVERPDGSNFTLKIRSTKLEDSAMYFCASMGTDATDTQYFGPGTRLTVL.